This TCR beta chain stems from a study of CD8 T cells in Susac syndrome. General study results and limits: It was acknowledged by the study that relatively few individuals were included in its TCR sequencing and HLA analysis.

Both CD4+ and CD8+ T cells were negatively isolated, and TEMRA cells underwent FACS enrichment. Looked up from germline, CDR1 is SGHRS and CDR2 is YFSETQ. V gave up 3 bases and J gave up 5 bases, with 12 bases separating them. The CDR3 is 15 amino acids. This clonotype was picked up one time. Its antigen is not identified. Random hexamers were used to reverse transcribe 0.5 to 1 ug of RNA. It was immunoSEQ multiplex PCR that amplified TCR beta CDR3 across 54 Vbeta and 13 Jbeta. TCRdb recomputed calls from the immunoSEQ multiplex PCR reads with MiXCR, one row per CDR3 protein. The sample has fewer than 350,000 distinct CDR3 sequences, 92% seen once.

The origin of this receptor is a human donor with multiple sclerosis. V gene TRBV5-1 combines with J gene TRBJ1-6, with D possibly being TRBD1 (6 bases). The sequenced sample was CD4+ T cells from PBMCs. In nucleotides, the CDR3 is TGCGCCAGCAGCTCCTCCGGGACAAATAATTCACCCCTCCACTTT. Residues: CASSSSGTNNSPLHF.